The clone carrying this TCR beta chain was counted a few times. Gene names are mouse gene names. The read gets to within 1 residue of the CDR3 end, and the germline J gene fills in the rest. This entry comes from a study of tissue T cells after allogeneic stem cell transplantation. Time point defined: mouse harvest day 14 after allogeneic transplant. Each mouse received 10^7 T-cell-depleted marrow cells plus 10^6 splenic CD5+ T cells by tail vein. Sequencing used immunoSEQ multiplex PCR; TCRdb keeps in-frame clones, though not all of them. The sample carries about 6,800 clones, 34% recorded once. The CDR3 length is 14 residues. V was clipped by 4 bases and J by 6 bases; unmatched bases: 4. Germline assignment: CDR1 SNHLY and CDR2 FYNGKV (reference sequence).

This TCR was recovered from a female BALB/c mouse given C57BL/6 T cells with graft-versus-host disease after an allogeneic hematopoietic cell transplant. Specimen: skin. The chain couples TRBV3 to TRBJ2-7, with TRBD2 matching 12 bases. This CDR3 reads CASSSTGGAIEQYF. CDR3 DNA, as far as it was read: TGTGCCAGCAGCTCGACTGGGGGGGCGATTGAACAGTAC.